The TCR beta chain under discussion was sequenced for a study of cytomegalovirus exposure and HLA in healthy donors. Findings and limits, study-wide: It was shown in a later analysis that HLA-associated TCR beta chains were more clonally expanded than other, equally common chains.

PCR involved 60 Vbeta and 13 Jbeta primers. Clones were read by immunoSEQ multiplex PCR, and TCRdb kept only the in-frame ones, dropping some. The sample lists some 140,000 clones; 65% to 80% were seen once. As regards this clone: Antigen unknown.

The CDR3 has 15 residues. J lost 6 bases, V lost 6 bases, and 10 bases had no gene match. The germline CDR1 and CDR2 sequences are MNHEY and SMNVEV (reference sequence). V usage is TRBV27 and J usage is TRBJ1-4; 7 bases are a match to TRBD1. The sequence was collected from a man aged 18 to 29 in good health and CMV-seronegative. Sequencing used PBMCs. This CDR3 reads CASRRQGSGDEKLFF. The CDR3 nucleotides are TGTGCCAGCAGAAGACAGGGTTCGGGGGATGAAAAACTGTTTTTT.